This TCR beta chain was documented in a study of T cells after yellow fever vaccination. At the level of the study: Preparation used SMART-Seq v4 Ultra Low Input for the low-cell-number fractions.

About this clonotype: Its antigen is unidentified.

MiXCR was run by TCRdb on the 5' RACE reads, yielding one entry per CDR3 protein. Among 510,000 or so distinct CDR3 sequences listed, 15% to 20% were seen once. With 2 bases removed from V and 3 bases from J, the gap between germline ends came to 11 bases. This CDR3 comprises 15 residues. Study findings and constraints: Faster peaking, at day 5 versus 15, marked a secondary response that was weaker. CD4 and CD8 compartments shared a small share of clonotypes, likely from convergent recombination. Clones from primary vaccination mostly reappeared after the booster (96% CD4, approximately 91% CD8).

The source was PBMCs, collected 15 days after the yellow fever booster vaccination. The receptor was derived from a man younger than 45 who received the YFV17D yellow fever vaccine. J is TRBJ1-5 and V is TRBV12-3 or TRBV12-4; no reliable D call. This CDR3 reads CASSLSWTANQPQHF. The CDR3 DNA reads as TGTGCCAGCAGTTTAAGTTGGACGGCCAATCAGCCCCAGCATTTT.